The rows below give T cell receptor beta chains drawn from one sample of a study of blood T cell repertoires in COVID-19. This table comes from immunoSEQ multiplex PCR, and its TCRdb copy is limited to in-frame clones, with some not included. The profile covers 430,000 or so clones, with 88% appearing a single time and 1.8% taken by the ten largest. Sequencing was done on a sample of PBMCs or T cells enriched from blood (not recorded which). The source of these receptors is a woman between 40 and 55 years old who had recovered from COVID-19. The CDR3 runs from the conserved cysteine through the conserved F or W. A D gene is named only where the DNA matches it firmly. Rows give clone size only sometimes, using once, few, many, or a class for an expanded clone.

d_call: TRBD1; j_call: TRBJ1-1; v_call: TRBV6-5; clone_size: -; cdr3_aa: CAGRTGRDTEAFF; cdr3_nt: TGTGCCGGTCGGACAGGGCGGGACACTGAAGCTTTCTTT
d_call: -; j_call: TRBJ2-5; v_call: TRBV12-3/TRBV12-4; clone_size: -; cdr3_aa: CASSLSPGETQYF; cdr3_nt: TGTGCCAGCAGTTTAAGCCCGGGAGAGACCCAGTACTTC
d_call: TRBD2; j_call: TRBJ2-1; v_call: TRBV4-3; clone_size: -; cdr3_aa: CASSQEASGSSYNEQFF; cdr3_nt: TGCGCCAGCAGCCAAGAGGCTAGCGGGAGCTCCTACAATGAGCAGTTCTTC
d_call: -; j_call: TRBJ2-3; v_call: TRBV7-2; clone_size: -; cdr3_aa: CASSLVGTGAKTDTQYF; cdr3_nt: TGTGCCAGCAGCTTAGTTGGGACGGGAGCGAAAACAGATACGCAGTATTTT
d_call: -; j_call: TRBJ1-1; v_call: TRBV7-8; clone_size: few; cdr3_aa: CASSPSTGNTEAFF; cdr3_nt: TGTGCCAGCAGCCCCTCGACAGGGAACACTGAAGCTTTCTTT
d_call: -; j_call: TRBJ2-7; v_call: TRBV4-3; clone_size: -; cdr3_aa: CASSQDRSRATYEQYF; cdr3_nt: TGCGCCAGCAGCCAAGATAGGTCCAGGGCTACCTACGAGCAGTACTTC
d_call: TRBD2; j_call: TRBJ2-1; v_call: TRBV11-2; clone_size: once; cdr3_aa: CASSSTSTGTSGIFEQFF; cdr3_nt: TGTGCCAGCAGCTCCACGTCAACCGGGACTAGCGGGATATTTGAGCAGTTCTTC
d_call: TRBD2; j_call: TRBJ2-5; v_call: TRBV2; clone_size: -; cdr3_aa: CASTRGGAGKTQYF; cdr3_nt: TGTGCCAGCACCCGGGGGGGGGCTGGAAAGACCCAGTACTTC
d_call: -; j_call: TRBJ1-1; v_call: TRBV6-5; clone_size: -; cdr3_aa: CATNARNTEAFF; cdr3_nt: TGTGCTACAAACGCTCGAAACACTGAAGCTTTCTTT
d_call: -; j_call: TRBJ1-6; v_call: TRBV25-1; clone_size: -; cdr3_aa: CASSELGGSRNSPLHF; cdr3_nt: TGTGCCAGCAGTGAATTAGGGGGTTCCCGAAATTCACCCCTCCACTTT
d_call: TRBD2; j_call: TRBJ2-1; v_call: TRBV3-1/TRBV3-2; clone_size: -; cdr3_aa: CASGLAGGVMNEQFF; cdr3_nt: TGTGCCAGCGGATTAGCGGGAGGAGTAATGAATGAGCAGTTCTTC